A selection of T cell receptor beta chains follows, all from one sample in a study of OX40 agonist ivuxolimab in advanced cancers. The method was immunoSEQ multiplex PCR; TCRdb's version includes in-frame clones alone and lacks a portion of them. There are under 140,000 clones in the sample; roughly nine tenths occur only once, and less than 0.3% lies in the top ten. This material consisted of CD4+ or CD8+ T cells sorted from blood, taken in a trial of the OX40 agonist ivuxolimab. These receptor sequences come from an adult with an advanced solid tumor such as melanoma, head and neck, liver or kidney cancer. The CDR3 runs from the conserved cysteine through the conserved F or W. The D gene is left open where the match is weak. Expanded clones get a size class; other rows say once, few or many, or leave the size out.

D,V,J,size,CDR3,DNA
NA,TRBV11-3,TRBJ2-1,NA,CASSFGQSSYNEQFF,TGTGCCAGCAGCTTCGGTCAGAGCTCCTACAATGAGCAGTTCTTC
NA,TRBV11-1,TRBJ2-7,NA,CASSSGVTYEQYF,TGTGCCAGCAGCTCAGGGGTTACCTACGAGCAGTACTTC
NA,TRBV25-1,TRBJ2-5,NA,CASNGETQYF,TGTGCCAGCAATGGGGAGACCCAGTACTTC
NA,TRBV7-2,TRBJ2-2,NA,CASSLGGGSSTGELFF,TGTGCCAGCAGCTTAGGTGGGGGCAGTTCCACCGGGGAGCTGTTTTTT
NA,TRBV15,TRBJ1-4,NA,CATSSPTGDTEGKLFF,TGTGCCACCAGCAGTCCTACCGGGGACACCGAGGGAAAACTGTTTTTT
TRBD1,TRBV9,TRBJ1-1,few,CASSVTGQGAVAFF,TGTGCCAGCAGCGTAACAGGACAGGGGGCTGTAGCTTTCTTT
NA,TRBV7-9,TRBJ1-5,NA,CASSSHRVGPQHF,TGTGCCAGCAGCTCCCATAGGGTTGGGCCCCAGCATTTT
TRBD1,TRBV19,TRBJ1-3,NA,CASSRQGLSSGNTIYF,TGTGCCAGTAGTCGACAGGGCCTGAGCTCTGGAAACACCATATATTTT
TRBD2,TRBV7-3,TRBJ2-2,NA,CASSRAGGDTGELFF,TGTGCCAGCAGCCGAGCGGGGGGCGACACCGGGGAGCTGTTTTTT
NA,TRBV11-2,TRBJ2-3,NA,CASSRGDLTDTQYF,TGTGCCAGCAGTCGGGGAGACCTCACAGATACGCAGTATTTT
NA,TRBV4-1,TRBJ1-6,NA,CASSQDEASRDSYNSPLHF,TGCGCCAGCAGCCAAGATGAAGCTTCAAGGGACTCCTATAATTCACCCCTCCACTTT
NA,TRBV5-1,TRBJ2-7,NA,CASSLRSSYEQYF,TGCGCCAGCAGCTTGCGAAGCTCCTACGAGCAGTACTTC
NA,TRBV29-1,TRBJ2-1,NA,CSVGAHSGRSYNEQFF,TGCAGCGTTGGAGCGCACAGCGGGCGCTCCTACAATGAGCAGTTCTTC
NA,TRBV7-2,TRBJ1-1,few,CASILEPVGDTEAFF,TGTGCCAGCATTTTAGAACCCGTGGGGGATACTGAAGCTTTCTTT
TRBD1,TRBV5-4,TRBJ1-5,NA,CASSFSGGASNQPQHF,TGTGCCAGCAGCTTTTCAGGGGGCGCAAGCAATCAGCCCCAGCATTTT
NA,TRBV15,TRBJ1-4,NA,CATSRARTWRDEKLFF,TGTGCCACCAGCAGAGCCCGGACATGGAGGGATGAAAAACTGTTTTTT
NA,TRBV2,TRBJ1-2,NA,CASSVGGLDYGYTF,TGTGCCAGCAGTGTAGGGGGGTTGGACTATGGCTACACCTTC
NA,TRBV6-1,TRBJ2-7,NA,CASSSPPLTYEQYF,TGTGCCAGCAGTTCGCCTCCCCTAACCTACGAGCAGTACTTC
NA,TRBV30,TRBJ2-7,NA,CAWGIRSSEQYF,TGTGCCTGGGGGATCCGATCCTCCGAGCAGTACTTC
NA,TRBV7-7,TRBJ1-1,NA,CASSPTFGNTEAFF,TGTGCTAGCAGCCCAACATTTGGGAACACTGAAGCTTTCTTT
NA,TRBV4-2,TRBJ1-4,NA,CASSPFGRGDEKLFF,TGTGCCAGCAGCCCTTTTGGTAGGGGTGATGAAAAACTGTTTTTT
TRBD1,TRBV4-3,TRBJ2-5,NA,CASSQDQGASETQYF,TGCGCCAGCAGCCAAGATCAGGGGGCCTCTGAGACCCAGTACTTC
NA,TRBV30,TRBJ1-1,NA,CAWQGITEAFF,TGTGCCTGGCAGGGGATCACTGAAGCTTTCTTT
NA,TRBV9,TRBJ1-2,few,CASSVGTSSNYGYTF,TGTGCCAGCAGCGTAGGGACCTCAAGTAACTATGGCTACACCTTC
NA,TRBV6-1,TRBJ1-1,NA,CASSEVWGAAEAFF,TGTGCCAGCAGTGAAGTTTGGGGTGCGGCTGAAGCTTTCTTT
NA,TRBV28,TRBJ1-1,NA,CASRPQNTEAFF,TGTGCCAGCAGGCCACAGAACACTGAAGCTTTCTTT
NA,TRBV5-1,TRBJ1-3,once,CASSRGTSENTIYF,TGCGCCAGCAGCCGGGGGACTTCCGAAAACACCATATATTTT
NA,TRBV11-2,TRBJ2-3,NA,CASSFRTDTQYF,TGTGCCAGCAGCTTTCGCACAGATACGCAGTATTTT
NA,TRBV5-1,TRBJ2-7,NA,CASSLVRNRVGDEQYF,TGCGCCAGCAGCTTGGTGCGCAACAGGGTGGGGGACGAGCAGTACTTC
TRBD1,TRBV28,TRBJ1-5,few,CASIPSTGAVEPQHF,TGTGCCAGCATCCCTTCCACAGGGGCAGTGGAGCCCCAGCATTTT
NA,TRBV5-1,TRBJ1-3,NA,CASSSGTFSGNTIYF,TGCGCCAGCAGCTCGGGAACTTTCTCTGGAAACACCATATATTTT
TRBD1,TRBV12-5,TRBJ1-1,NA,CASGLVVDRIMNTEAFF,TGTGCTAGTGGTTTGGTAGTGGACAGGATCATGAACACTGAAGCTTTCTTT
NA,TRBV27,TRBJ2-3,NA,CASSPLGADTQYF,TGTGCCAGCAGTCCGCTCGGGGCAGATACGCAGTATTTT
NA,TRBV5-1,TRBJ2-2,NA,CASSLRRGSNTGELFF,TGCGCCAGCAGCTTGAGGAGGGGAAGTAACACCGGGGAGCTGTTTTTT
NA,TRBV19,TRBJ1-5,NA,CASSIDPYSPNQPQHF,TGTGCCAGTAGTATCGACCCCTATTCCCCTAATCAGCCCCAGCATTTT
TRBD1,TRBV11-1,TRBJ2-3,once,CASSARQGHTDTQYF,TGTGCCAGCAGCGCCCGACAGGGCCACACAGATACGCAGTATTTT
NA,TRBV28,TRBJ1-4,NA,CASSFQQGFDEKLFF,TGTGCCAGCAGTTTCCAACAGGGATTTGATGAAAAACTGTTTTTT
NA,TRBV4-2,TRBJ2-1,NA,CASSQDLDGYNEQFF,TGTGCCAGCAGCCAAGATTTAGACGGTTACAATGAGCAGTTCTTC
TRBD2,TRBV5-1,TRBJ2-1,NA,CASSSSGTSGGNRFF,TGCGCCAGCAGCTCTTCCGGGACTAGCGGGGGAAATAGGTTCTTC
NA,TRBV5-6,TRBJ2-2,NA,CASSWEVTGELFF,TGTGCCAGCAGCTGGGAAGTCACCGGGGAGCTGTTTTTT
NA,TRBV4-3,TRBJ2-7,NA,CASSHNRLDEQYF,TGCGCCAGCAGCCATAACAGGTTAGACGAGCAGTACTTC
NA,TRBV6-6,TRBJ2-5,NA,CASSYSQGRQETQYF,TGTGCCAGCAGTTACTCTCAGGGGCGTCAAGAGACCCAGTACTTC
TRBD2,TRBV28,TRBJ2-2,NA,CASSSLLAGELAGELFF,TGTGCCAGCAGCTCTTTACTAGCGGGAGAGTTGGCCGGGGAGCTGTTTTTT
TRBD1,TRBV19,TRBJ2-1,once,CASSIGDRGFREQFF,TGTGCCAGTAGTATTGGGGACAGGGGTTTTCGTGAGCAGTTCTTC
NA,TRBV9,TRBJ2-7,NA,CASSPRIGTTYEQYF,TGTGCCAGCAGCCCAAGAATCGGGACCACCTACGAGCAGTACTTC
TRBD1,TRBV29-1,TRBJ1-2,NA,CSALDRGAYGYTF,TGCAGCGCACTTGACAGGGGCGCATATGGCTACACCTTC
NA,TRBV28,TRBJ2-3,NA,CASTTPGGTDTQYF,TGTGCCAGCACTACTCCAGGGGGCACAGATACGCAGTATTTT
NA,TRBV6-5,TRBJ1-1,NA,CASSISQGYTEAFF,TGTGCCAGCAGCATTTCACAGGGTTACACTGAAGCTTTCTTT
TRBD1,TRBV28,TRBJ2-7,NA,CASTQGDYEQYF,TGTGCCAGCACCCAGGGGGATTACGAGCAGTACTTC
NA,TRBV11-2,TRBJ2-3,NA,CASSLLAEDTQYF,TGTGCCAGCAGCTTATTAGCGGAAGATACGCAGTATTTT
TRBD2,TRBV5-4,TRBJ2-2,NA,CASSLRTSGNTGELFF,TGTGCCAGCAGCTTGAGGACTAGCGGGAACACCGGGGAGCTGTTTTTT
TRBD1,TRBV27,TRBJ1-1,NA,CAGQGAEAFF,TGTGCCGGACAGGGGGCTGAAGCTTTCTTT
TRBD2,TRBV19,TRBJ2-1,few,CASRAGAGAYEQFF,TGTGCCAGTAGAGCGGGGGCGGGAGCGTATGAGCAGTTCTTC
NA,TRBV6-6,TRBJ1-5,NA,CASSYSSGGGNQPQHF,TGTGCCAGCAGTTACAGCTCGGGGGGGGGCAATCAGCCCCAGCATTTT
NA,TRBV18,TRBJ2-5,NA,CASSPLGMRGTQYF,TGTGCCAGCTCACCCCTAGGCATGCGCGGGACCCAGTACTTC
NA,TRBV6-5,TRBJ2-7,NA,CAIPCRAGSSYEQYF,TGTGCCATCCCTTGTAGGGCTGGAAGCTCCTACGAGCAGTACTTC
NA,TRBV20-1,TRBJ2-1,NA,CSARASNEQFF,TGCAGTGCTAGAGCATCCAATGAGCAGTTCTTC
TRBD1,TRBV30,TRBJ1-1,few,CAWSLTTGGVNTEAFF,TGTGCCTGGAGTCTGACGACAGGGGGCGTGAACACTGAAGCTTTCTTT
NA,TRBV7-3,TRBJ2-5,NA,CASSFKTFGVQETQYF,TGTGCCAGCAGCTTTAAGACTTTCGGGGTACAAGAGACCCAGTACTTC